This entry features one TCR beta chain sequence. These data belong to a study of control samples from healthy donors and cancer patients. The CDR3 length is 14 residues. V trimming: 3 bases; J trimming: 7 bases; junction bases outside the gene matches: 4. Per the germline V gene, CDR1 is LGHNT and CDR2 is FRNRAP. The data were produced by immunoSEQ multiplex PCR, yet TCRdb's version contains in-frame clones alone and is incomplete. Of about 100,000 clones in the sample, about 90% are singletons; the top ten hold about a sixth. V is TRBV12-5 and J is TRBJ1-2, with 11 bases that match TRBD1. The sample taken for sequencing was blood. The clonotype originates from a woman aged 45-60 years in good health. The CDR3 loop reads CASGLGQGASGYTF. The CDR3, as DNA: TGTGCTAGTGGTTTAGGACAGGGGGCTTCTGGCTACACCTTC.